This passage covers 29 T cell receptor beta chains from one sample sequenced in a study of CD8 T cells in ankylosing spondylitis. Study observations and caveats: Ankylosing spondylitis blood seemed to carry a telltale TCR beta motif made of several highly homologous variants.

One entry per CDR3 protein, called by TCRdb with MiXCR from the 5' RACE reads. Among some 840,000 distinct CDR3 sequences listed, 12% were seen once. Antigen specificity for these receptors is unknown. The material sequenced was blood, either unsorted or a sorted T cell fraction (not recorded which). The receptors here all came from a male donor with ankylosing spondylitis.

This clonotype showed up many times. The chain combines TRBV12-3 or TRBV12-4 with TRBJ2-7, with D possibly matching TRBD2 (6 bases). The CDR3 contains 13 residues. The germline V and J ends were trimmed by 5 bases and 2 bases, with 10 bases remaining between them. As DNA, the CDR3 is TGTGCCAGCAGTCGGAGGGCCGCCTACGAGCAGTACTTC. This gives the protein CASSRRAAYEQYF.

This clonotype was counted a few times. The V call is TRBV29-1, the J call TRBJ1-1; 7 nucleotides line up with TRBD1. Germline V lookup: CDR1 SQVTM, CDR2 ANQGSEA. The V and J ends lost 3 bases and 4 bases, in that order; junction bases with no gene match: 5. The CDR3 is made up of 13 amino acids. The DNA for the CDR3 is TGCAGCGTTGATAGGGGGCAGGTCACTGAAGCTTTCTTT. This encodes CSVDRGQVTEAFF. Together with reference TRBV29-1 and TRBJ1-1, the CDR3 gives the full variable domain: SAVISQKPSRDICQRGTSLTIQCQVDSQVTMMFWYRQQPGQSLTLIATANQGSEATYESGFVIDKFPISRPNLTFSTLTVSNMSPEDSSIYLCSVDRGQVTEAFFGQGTRLTVV.

The chain joins TRBV6-1 to TRBJ1-2; 8 bases match TRBD1. The CDR3 totals 12 residues. The V gene's germline CDR1 is MNHNS and CDR2 SASEGT. J lost 6 bases, V lost 10 bases, and 7 bases had no gene match. The CDR3 DNA follows: TGTGCCACCAACGACAGGGGAAATGGCTACACCTTC. Translation gives CATNDRGNGYTF.

This chain uses TRBV28 with TRBJ2-1, with TRBD2 matching 9 bases. Germline CDR1 is MDHEN and CDR2 is SYDVKM. V lost 6 bases and J lost 7; bases outside the gene matches: 10. The CDR3 length is 15 residues. Here the CDR3 reads CASSLHGGGANEQFF. In DNA, the CDR3 is TGTGCCAGCAGCCTTCACGGCGGGGGGGCGAATGAGCAGTTCTTC.

V usage is TRBV20-1 and J usage is TRBJ2-5; 9 bases agree with TRBD1. The germline gives CDR1 DFQATT, CDR2 SNEGSKA (reference sequence). The trim removed 5 bases at V and 4 bases at J, leaving 17 bases unmatched. The CDR3 spans 17 residues. As DNA, the CDR3 is TGCAGTGCTTCTCCGGGACAGGGAGCCCCTGGGGGAGAGACCCAGTACTTC. Its translation: CSASPGQGAPGGETQYF.

This clonotype showed up just a few times. The CDR3: CASSSTGGSYEQYF. The CDR3, as DNA: TGTGCCAGCAGCTCGACAGGGGGTTCCTACGAGCAGTACTTC. V usage is TRBV7-8 and J usage is TRBJ2-7; 9 bases line up with TRBD1. CDR1 is SGHVS and CDR2 is FQNEAQ in the germline V gene. The CDR3 is 14 amino acids. With V trimmed by 4 bases and J by 1 base, 2 bases remained unmatched.

This clonotype showed up just a few times. This chain joins TRBV20-1 and TRBJ2-1; possibly TRBD1 or TRBD2 for D (5 bases each). The CDR3 consists of 15 residues. Germline CDR1 reads DFQATT; CDR2 reads SNEGSKA (reference sequence). Trimming stripped 5 bases from V and 1 base from J, with 15 bases between. In DNA form, the CDR3 reads TGCAGTGCTTCCCATGAGGGGATATCCTACAATGAGCAGTTCTTC. Its translation is CSASHEGISYNEQFF.

This clonotype was seen only a few times. The chain links TRBV9 to TRBJ1-3; D is uncertain. V dropped 5 bases and J dropped 2 bases, with 8 bases sitting between them. The CDR3 is made up of 13 amino acids. The germline CDR1 and CDR2 sequences are SGDLS and YYNGEE. The CDR3 DNA reads as TGTGCCAGCAGGGGTAATACTGGAAACACCATATATTTT. Its protein product is CASRGNTGNTIYF. The full variable domain, in which reference TRBV9 and TRBJ1-3 provide the parts outside the CDR3, is DSGVTQTPKHLITATGQRVTLRCSPRSGDLSVYWYQQSLDQGLQFLIQYYNGEERAKGNILERFSAQQFPDLHSELNLSSLELGDSALYFCASRGNTGNTIYFGEGSWLTVV.

The CDR3 bases are TGTGCCAGCAGCTTATCGGGCGGGGGGACCTACGAGCAGTACTTC. This gives the protein CASSLSGGGTYEQYF. This chain links TRBV7-2 with TRBJ2-7; 8 nucleotides match TRBD2. The CDR3 extends over 15 amino acids. In germline, CDR1 is SGHTA, CDR2 FQGNSA. Germline trimming cut 2 bases from V and 2 bases from J; bases unmatched to any gene: 5.

This clonotype was found a few times. The chain recombines TRBV20-1 with TRBJ1-5; maybe TRBD1 (6 bases). This CDR3 is built from 13 residues. Germline values: CDR1 DFQATT, CDR2 SNEGSKA (reference sequence). Trimming removed 2 bases at V and 5 bases at J, with 10 bases between. The CDR3 loop reads CSARQPGDQPQHF. CDR3 coding DNA: TGCAGTGCTAGACAGCCAGGGGATCAGCCCCAGCATTTT.

This clonotype was observed a few times. The genes are TRBV20-1 and TRBJ2-7; D remains ambiguous. CDR3 length: 13 residues. The germline V gene encodes CDR1 DFQATT and CDR2 SNEGSKA (reference sequence). Deletions cut 2 bases from V and 5 bases from J, with 13 bases between. CDR3 DNA sequence: TGCAGTGCTAGACTTACGGGTATAGACGAGCAGTACTTC. Encoded protein: CSARLTGIDEQYF.

This chain uses TRBV9 with TRBJ1-5; the match to TRBD1 covers 11 bases. Germline V lookup: CDR1 SGDLS, CDR2 YYNGEE. Trimming cost V 4 bases and J 1 base; bases outside gene matches: 10. The CDR3 is 18 residues long. The CDR3 loop is CASSPRTGGSESNQPQHF. CDR3 DNA: TGTGCCAGCAGCCCTCGGACAGGGGGCTCGGAAAGCAATCAGCCCCAGCATTTT.

This clonotype showed up just a few times. The J gene is TRBJ2-5, the V gene TRBV24-1; TRBD1 matches at 10 bases. CDR1 is KGHDR and CDR2 is SFDVKD in the germline V gene. This CDR3 has 16 residues. After removal of 7 bases from V and 2 bases from J, the junction contained 9 bases not matched to a gene. The chain's CDR3 is CATSKTGQGDQETQYF. CDR3 nucleotide sequence: TGTGCCACCAGCAAAACCGGACAGGGGGATCAAGAGACCCAGTACTTC.

The V and J genes are TRBV6-5 and TRBJ1-1; no clear D. Germline V gives CDR1 MNHEY, CDR2 SVGAGI. V was cut by 6 bases and J by 7 bases, with 12 bases left in between. The length of the CDR3 is 12 residues. The CDR3, as DNA: TGTGCCAGCAGCCTCAGATGGGGTGAAGCTTTCTTT. Its translation is CASSLRWGEAFF.

This clonotype has a count of ten or more. V usage is TRBV20-1 and J usage is TRBJ2-1, with D perhaps TRBD1 (5 bases). CDR1 and CDR2 from the germline V gene are DFQATT and SNEGSKA (reference sequence). The V end was cut by 0 bases, the J end by 2 bases, with 5 bases between. The CDR3 totals 13 residues. CDR3 sequence: CSARETAYNEQFF. The CDR3 DNA is TGCAGTGCTAGAGAGACAGCCTACAATGAGCAGTTCTTC.

In its sample, this clonotype was seen a few times. This rearrangement joins TRBV27 to TRBJ1-4; possibly TRBD1 for D (6 bases). Germline CDR1 and CDR2: MNHEY and SMNVEV (reference sequence). The CDR3 runs 15 residues. V was clipped by 2 bases and J by 2 bases, with 9 bases between them. The CDR3, as DNA: TGTGCCAGCAGTTTACTCACAGGGACTAATGAAAAACTGTTTTTT. It codes for CASSLLTGTNEKLFF.

This clonotype has more than one count but fewer than ten. The genes are TRBV28 and TRBJ2-7, with TRBD2 matching 11 bases. CDR1 is MDHEN, CDR2 SYDVKM, per germline. V lost 2 bases to trimming and J lost 7 bases; unmatched junction nucleotides: 7. The CDR3 spans 15 residues. The CDR3 coding sequence is TGTGCCAGCAGTTTACTAGCGGGGGGCCAGAAGGAGCAGTACTTC. This codes for CASSLLAGGQKEQYF.

This chain joins TRBV20-1 and TRBJ2-7; D remains unclear. CDR3 length equals 15 residues. CDR1 and CDR2 from the germline V gene are DFQATT and SNEGSKA (reference sequence). Trimming took 6 bases from V and 3 from J, leaving 21 bases between them. CDR3 protein: CSATTRTGLGYEQYF. The DNA of the CDR3 is TGCAGTGCCACTACCAGGACCGGCCTGGGCTACGAGCAGTACTTC.

This clonotype was seen ten or more times. The rearrangement uses TRBV7-2 and TRBJ2-5; a weak D match, TRBD1 (6 bases). There are 14 residues in the CDR3. Germline lookup yields CDR1 SGHTA and CDR2 FQGNSA. Deletions cut 0 bases from V and 8 bases from J, with 13 bases between. Here the CDR3 reads CASSLAGDTGTQYF. The CDR3 nucleotides read TGTGCCAGCAGCTTAGCGGGGGACACGGGAACCCAGTACTTC.

This clonotype was detected ten times or more. The genes are TRBV20-1 and TRBJ2-6; 9 bases are shared with TRBD1. J was trimmed by 0 bases and V by 6 bases; bases with no gene match: 6. In germline, CDR1 is DFQATT, CDR2 SNEGSKA (reference sequence). The CDR3 spans 16 residues. As DNA, the CDR3 is TGCAGTGCCCGGGACAGGGAATACTCTGGGGCCAACGTCCTGACTTTC. Its translation: CSARDREYSGANVLTF.

The genes are TRBV7-2 and TRBJ2-3; 13 positions match TRBD2. CDR1 is SGHTA, CDR2 FQGNSA, per germline. The CDR3 has 15 amino acids. V gave up 5 bases and J gave up 7 bases; unmatched junction bases: 6. The CDR3 DNA reads TGTGCCAGCAGCATGGGACTAGCGGGACTACATACGCAGTATTTT. Amino acids: CASSMGLAGLHTQYF. Full variable domain (outside the CDR3, taken from reference TRBV7-2 and TRBJ2-3): GAGVSQSPSNKVTEKGKDVELRCDPISGHTALYWYRQSLGQGLEFLIYFQGNSAPDKSGLPSDRFSAERTGGSVSTLTIQRTQQEDSAVYLCASSMGLAGLHTQYFGPGTRLTVL.

This clonotype was recorded many times. The CDR3 sequence: CASSRGRSSSGNTIYF. DNA for the CDR3: TGTGCCAGCTCACGCGGACGGAGCTCCTCTGGAAACACCATATATTTT. The J gene is TRBJ1-3, the V gene TRBV18, with unresolved D. The germline V gene has CDR1 KGHSH and CDR2 LQKENI. The CDR3 runs to 16 residues. Trimming removed 4 bases at V and 0 bases at J, with 13 bases between.

This clonotype was counted many times. The V gene is TRBV20-1, the J gene TRBJ1-1; D is ambiguous. The germline V gene encodes CDR1 DFQATT and CDR2 SNEGSKA (reference sequence). V lost 1 base and J 5 bases, leaving 8 bases between the germline ends. The CDR3 runs 12 residues. The chain's CDR3 is CSARVPGTEAFF. CDR3 DNA sequence: TGCAGTGCTAGAGTACCCGGAACTGAAGCTTTCTTT.

J is TRBJ2-1 and V is TRBV20-1; maybe TRBD2 (5 bases). Germline CDR1 and CDR2: DFQATT and SNEGSKA (reference sequence). The CDR3 spans 15 residues. The V end lost 5 bases, the J end lost 1 base, and 15 bases lay between the germline ends. The DNA of the CDR3 is TGCAGTGCTCATGGGGTGGGAGAGTCCTACAATGAGCAGTTCTTC. It specifies CSAHGVGESYNEQFF.

This clonotype showed up many times. The chain links TRBV7-2 to TRBJ2-1, with 11 nucleotides matching TRBD2. This CDR3 has 15 amino acids. The V segment lost 1 base and the J segment 5 bases; nucleotides outside the gene matches: 1. Germline CDR1 is SGHTA and CDR2 is FQGNSA. Here the CDR3 reads CASSLELAGDNEQFF. CDR3 sequence (DNA): TGTGCCAGCAGCTTAGAACTAGCGGGGGACAATGAGCAGTTCTTC.

The chain employs TRBV7-9 and TRBJ1-1; 9 nucleotides match TRBD1. Trimming removed 5 bases from V and 1 base from J; junction bases left unmatched: 5. Germline values: CDR1 SEHNR, CDR2 FQNEAQ (reference sequence). The CDR3 is 15 amino acids. CDR3: CASSPRTGANTEAFF. The DNA for the CDR3 is TGTGCCAGCAGCCCACGGACAGGGGCGAACACTGAAGCTTTCTTT.

The sample holds many counts of this clonotype. This chain connects TRBV5-1 to TRBJ2-7, with 10 bases fitting TRBD1. V shed 7 bases and J 3 bases; nucleotides not matched to a gene: 4. CDR1 SGHRS and CDR2 YFSETQ come from the germline V gene. This CDR3 is 13 amino acids long. CDR3 loop: CASARTGGYEQYF. As DNA, the CDR3 is TGCGCCAGCGCGCGGACAGGGGGCTACGAGCAGTACTTC. Full variable domain (missing parts from reference TRBV5-1 and TRBJ2-7): KAGVTQTPRYLIKTRGQQVTLSCSPISGHRSVSWYQQTPGQGLQFLFEYFSETQRNKGNFPGRFSGRQFSNSRSEMNVSTLELGDSALYLCASARTGGYEQYFGPGTRLTVT.

This rearrangement joins TRBV18 to TRBJ2-7; D gene ambiguous. Germline CDR1 and CDR2: KGHSH and LQKENI. There are 13 residues in the CDR3. V gave up 8 bases and J gave up 0 bases, with 11 bases separating them. The CDR3 protein is CASVQSNSYEQYF. The CDR3 nucleotides read TGTGCCAGCGTACAGAGCAACTCCTACGAGCAGTACTTC. The variable domain in full, with the rest retrieved from reference TRBV18 and TRBJ2-7, is NAGVMQNPRHLVRRRGQEARLRCSPMKGHSHVYWYRQLPEEGLKFMVYLQKENIIDESGMPKERFSAEFPKEGPSILRIQQVVRGDSAAYFCASVQSNSYEQYFGPGTRLTVT.

The gene calls are TRBV20-1 and TRBJ2-7, with D possibly TRBD1 on 7 matching bases. The CDR3 is made up of 14 amino acids. CDR1 DFQATT and CDR2 SNEGSKA come from the germline V gene (reference sequence). V dropped 5 bases and J dropped 2 bases, with 16 bases sitting between them. The CDR3 loop reads CSAAVTGRPYEQYF. The CDR3 DNA sequence: TGCAGTGCTGCCGTGACAGGGAGGCCCTACGAGCAGTACTTC.